This TCR beta chain was found in a study of T cells in Graves' hyperthyroidism and ophthalmopathy. These patients, aged 18 to 65, had recently diagnosed hyperthyroidism lasting under 2 months. This clonotype was recorded at least ten times. The germline gives CDR1 ENHRY, CDR2 SYGVKD. The CDR3 spans 14 residues. V shed 7 bases and J shed 10 bases, with 17 bases lying between them. What was amplified from RNA transcripts were TCR beta CDR3 regions. TCR CDR3 underwent first-round RT-PCR with the HTBI primer set. TCRdb passed the multiplex PCR reads through MiXCR, listing each CDR3 protein once. The sample lists roughly 580,000 distinct CDR3 sequences; 11% to 15% were seen once.

The clonotype originates from a woman in her thirties with Graves' hyperthyroidism that later progressed to Graves' ophthalmopathy. Sequenced: blood. The chain joins TRBV10-3 to TRBJ1-6; D not resolved. The CDR3 loop reads CAITMGPLESPLHF. The CDR3 coding sequence is TGTGCCATCACCATGGGCCCATTGGAGTCACCCCTCCACTTT.